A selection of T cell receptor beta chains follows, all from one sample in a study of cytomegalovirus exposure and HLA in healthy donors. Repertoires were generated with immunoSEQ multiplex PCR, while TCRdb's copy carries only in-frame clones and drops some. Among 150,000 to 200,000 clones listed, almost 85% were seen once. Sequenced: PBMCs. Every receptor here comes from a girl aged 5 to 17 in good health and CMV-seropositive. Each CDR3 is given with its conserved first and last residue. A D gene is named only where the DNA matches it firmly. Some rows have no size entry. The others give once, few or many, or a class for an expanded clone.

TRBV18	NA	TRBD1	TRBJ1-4	CASSPIRPGQINEKLFF	TGTGCCAGCTCACCAATCCGACCGGGACAGATTAATGAAAAACTGTTTTTT
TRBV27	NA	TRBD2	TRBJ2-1	CASRNPGGPSYNEQFF	TGTGCCAGCAGGAACCCGGGGGGGCCCTCCTACAATGAGCAGTTCTTC
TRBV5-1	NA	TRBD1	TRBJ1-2	CASSLWFDRGQNYGYTF	TGCGCCAGCAGCTTGTGGTTCGACAGGGGGCAAAACTATGGCTACACCTTC
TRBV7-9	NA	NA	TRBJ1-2	CAYSPGSDYGYTF	TGTGCCTACAGCCCGGGGTCGGACTATGGCTACACCTTC
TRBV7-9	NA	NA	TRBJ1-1	CASSFLAGNTEAFF	TGTGCCAGCAGCTTCCTGGCGGGGAACACTGAAGCTTTCTTT
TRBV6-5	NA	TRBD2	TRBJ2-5	CASSWEGTTQETQYF	TGTGCCAGCAGTTGGGAGGGGACCACCCAAGAGACCCAGTACTTC
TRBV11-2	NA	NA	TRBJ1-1	CASSLVYRVAFF	TGTGCCAGCAGCTTAGTGTACAGGGTTGCTTTCTTT
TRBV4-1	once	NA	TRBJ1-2	CASSQDYSRGYTF	TGCGCCAGCAGCCAAGATTACAGCCGCGGCTACACCTTC
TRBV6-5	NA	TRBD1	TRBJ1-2	CASSYGGRGNYGYTF	TGTGCCAGCAGTTACGGTGGCAGGGGGAACTATGGCTACACCTTC
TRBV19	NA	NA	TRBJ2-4	CASSIVGGGGNIQYF	TGTGCCAGTAGTATAGTAGGGGGGGGAGGAAACATTCAGTACTTC
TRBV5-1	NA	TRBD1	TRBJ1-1	CASSSGTANTEAFF	TGCGCCAGCAGCTCCGGGACAGCCAACACTGAAGCTTTCTTT
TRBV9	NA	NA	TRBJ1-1	CASSVAGKNTEAFF	TGTGCCAGCAGCGTAGCAGGCAAGAACACTGAAGCTTTCTTT
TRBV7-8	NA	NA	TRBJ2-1	CASSLAGCDLNNEQFF	TGTGCCAGCAGCTTAGCGGGTTGTGACTTAAACAATGAGCAGTTCTTC
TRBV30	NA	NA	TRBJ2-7	CAWSVRRRSSYEQYF	TGTGCCTGGAGTGTGAGGAGACGGAGCTCCTACGAGCAGTACTTC
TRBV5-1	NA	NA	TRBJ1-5	CASSLSGGNQPQHF	TGCGCCAGCAGCTTGAGCGGTGGCAATCAGCCCCAGCATTTT
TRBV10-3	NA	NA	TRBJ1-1	CAISEGLGQQNTEAFF	TGTGCCATCAGTGAAGGGTTAGGACAGCAGAACACTGAAGCTTTCTTT
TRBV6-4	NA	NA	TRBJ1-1	CASRLTSEVTNTEAFF	TGTGCCAGCAGACTGACCTCAGAGGTTACAAACACTGAAGCTTTCTTT
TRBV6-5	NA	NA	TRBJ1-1	CASSERRRAEAFF	TGTGCCAGCAGTGAAAGGAGGAGGGCTGAAGCTTTCTTT
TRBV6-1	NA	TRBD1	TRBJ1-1	CASTMTGTGTEAFF	TGTGCCAGCACCATGACAGGGACGGGCACTGAAGCTTTCTTT
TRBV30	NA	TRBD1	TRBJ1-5	CAWSGQGSQPQHF	TGTGCCTGGTCGGGACAGGGGTCTCAGCCCCAGCATTTT
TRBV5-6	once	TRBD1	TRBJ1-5	CASSLGDRVGQPQHF	TGTGCCAGCAGCTTAGGAGACAGGGTAGGTCAGCCCCAGCATTTT
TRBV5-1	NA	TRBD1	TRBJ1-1	CASSLQGLETEAFF	TGCGCCAGCAGCTTACAGGGGCTGGAGACTGAAGCTTTCTTT
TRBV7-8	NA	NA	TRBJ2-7	CASSRGDKSYEQYF	TGTGCCAGCAGCCGGGGGGACAAGTCCTACGAGCAGTACTTC
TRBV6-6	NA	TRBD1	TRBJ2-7	CASSYLGQGNNEQYF	TGTGCCAGCAGTTACCTCGGACAGGGAAATAACGAGCAGTACTTC
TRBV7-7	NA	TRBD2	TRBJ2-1	CASSPGLAVRTSYNEQFF	TGTGCTAGCAGCCCCGGACTAGCGGTGAGAACTTCCTACAATGAGCAGTTCTTC
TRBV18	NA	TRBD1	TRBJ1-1	CASSLGEGAFTEAFF	TGTGCCAGCTCACTGGGTGAGGGGGCGTTCACTGAAGCTTTCTTT
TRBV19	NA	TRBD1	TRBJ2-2	CASGRDRVNTGELFF	TGTGCCAGTGGTCGGGACAGGGTGAACACCGGGGAGCTGTTTTTT
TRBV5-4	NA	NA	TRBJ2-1	CASSSGGAGRLNEQFF	TGTGCCAGCAGCTCCGGAGGGGCAGGGCGCTTAAATGAGCAGTTCTTC
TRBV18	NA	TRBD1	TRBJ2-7	CASSPRTGGNYEQYF	TGTGCCAGCTCACCACGGACAGGGGGCAACTACGAGCAGTACTTC
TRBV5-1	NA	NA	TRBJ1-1	CASSLGDLRMDYEAFF	TGCGCCAGCAGCTTGGGGGACTTAAGGATGGACTATGAAGCTTTCTTT